The next 27 T cell receptor beta chains were all read from a single sample in a study of spatial heterogeneity in lung cancer. The time point was: blood at routine non-recurrence follow-up after resection. Unsorted whole RNA from tumor, nontumor lung or frozen PBMC underwent sequencing. TCRdb re-called the 5' RACE reads through MiXCR, storing one row per CDR3 protein. The sample includes around 47,000 distinct CDR3 sequences, 7.4% of them seen just once. Sequenced here: PBMCs, sampled at follow-up. These receptors all come from a female donor with early-stage non-small cell lung cancer.

This clonotype was counted a few times. This chain connects TRBV7-8 to TRBJ2-5; D uncertain. The germline V gene has CDR1 SGHVS and CDR2 FQNEAQ. This CDR3 contains 15 residues. Trimming removed 0 bases from V and 0 bases from J, with 8 bases in between. For the CDR3, the DNA is TGTGCCAGCAGCTTAGCCTCTGCGTACCAAGAGACCCAGTACTTC. It translates to CASSLASAYQETQYF.

This clonotype was seen many times. The rearrangement joins TRBV29-1 to TRBJ1-5, with unresolved D. This CDR3 is 12 amino acids long. V was clipped by 5 bases and J by 4 bases, with 9 bases between them. In germline, CDR1 is SQVTM, CDR2 ANQGSEA. CDR3 DNA sequence: TGCAGCGTTAAAGCCTTGAATCAGCCCCAGCATTTT. Its protein is CSVKALNQPQHF.

This clonotype was detected ten times or more. The chain couples TRBV28 to TRBJ2-7, with 8 bases matching TRBD1. Germline V CDR1 and CDR2: MDHEN, SYDVKM. V gave up 4 bases and J gave up 3 bases; unmatched junction bases: 8. The CDR3 loop spans 15 amino acids. Here the CDR3 DNA reads TGTGCCAGCAGTTCGACAGGGGACGGGCGCTACGAGCAGTACTTC. Encoded protein: CASSSTGDGRYEQYF.

The chain has TRBV20-1 and TRBJ2-3; TRBD1 aligns across 7 bases. Germline V gene sequence: CDR1 DFQATT, CDR2 SNEGSKA (reference sequence). V lost 5 bases and J lost 5; bases outside the gene matches: 10. The CDR3 has 14 amino acids. CDR3 residues: CSAATGIRGDTQYF. For the CDR3, the DNA is TGCAGTGCTGCGACAGGGATAAGGGGAGATACGCAGTATTTT.

The sample holds many counts of this clonotype. This chain connects TRBV19 to TRBJ1-2, with 7 bases identical to TRBD1. Germline V CDR1 and CDR2: LNHDA, SQIVND (reference sequence). J gave up 5 bases and V 7 bases, and 22 bases lay outside the gene matches. The CDR3 has 18 residues. The CDR3 sequence is CASIGIWDSQDYRYGYTF. CDR3 coding DNA: TGTGCCAGTATAGGTATTTGGGACAGCCAAGATTACCGATATGGCTACACCTTC.

This clonotype was seen ten or more times. This CDR3 reads CASSPGTSGGQETQYF. CDR3 bases: TGTGCCAGCAGCCCTGGGACTAGCGGGGGCCAAGAGACCCAGTACTTC. The V gene is TRBV7-2, the J gene TRBJ2-5; 14 positions match TRBD2. Trimming at V came to 5 bases and at J to 1 base, leaving 3 bases not matched to a gene. Germline V gene data show CDR1 as SGHTA and CDR2 as FQGNSA. The CDR3 is 16 residues long.

This clonotype has a count of ten or more. This chain links TRBV3-1 with TRBJ2-1, with D tentatively TRBD1 or TRBD2 (5 bases each). Trimming took off 5 bases at V and 0 bases at J, with 17 bases between the two ends. Per germline, CDR1 LGHDT and CDR2 YNNKEL (reference sequence). The CDR3 length is 17 residues. CDR3 in DNA: TGTGCCAGCAGCTCCGACGGGACGGAAGACTCCTACAATGAGCAGTTCTTC. This translates into CASSSDGTEDSYNEQFF.

The rearrangement links TRBV5-1 to TRBJ2-5; no firm D call. The CDR3 contains 12 residues. V lost 3 bases and J lost 5, with 8 bases in between. From germline, CDR1 is SGHRS and CDR2 YFSETQ. CDR3 coding DNA: TGCGCCAGCAGCTCCGAACACGAGACCCAGTACTTC. Its translation: CASSSEHETQYF. The full variable domain, in which reference TRBV5-1 and TRBJ2-5 provide the parts outside the CDR3, is KAGVTQTPRYLIKTRGQQVTLSCSPISGHRSVSWYQQTPGQGLQFLFEYFSETQRNKGNFPGRFSGRQFSNSRSEMNVSTLELGDSALYLCASSSEHETQYFGPGTRLLVL.

This clonotype appeared many times. The genes are TRBV5-1 and TRBJ2-7, with D possibly TRBD1 on 6 matching bases. The germline CDR1 and CDR2 sequences are SGHRS and YFSETQ. This CDR3 is 14 amino acids long. Trimming stripped 0 bases from V and 7 bases from J, with 14 bases between. The CDR3 DNA sequence: TGCGCCAGCAGCTTGGGACAGGACGGTGATGAGCAGTACTTC. Translation: CASSLGQDGDEQYF.

This clonotype was seen more than once but under ten times. This sequence joins TRBV12-3 or TRBV12-4 and TRBJ2-7, with unresolved D. This CDR3 contains 16 residues. Between the trimmed V and J ends, which lost 4 bases and 3 bases, there was a span of 19 bases. Here the CDR3 DNA reads TGTGCCAGCAGTTCACGAGCAGGCGCCCATTACTACGAGCAGTACTTC. This gives the protein CASSSRAGAHYYEQYF.

This clonotype was observed many times. A junction end diverges from the germline sequence, so it may reflect a read error. V and J are TRBV7-2 and TRBJ2-3; D not certain. The CDR3 spans 13 residues. Looked up from germline, CDR1 is SGHTA and CDR2 is FQGNSA. This CDR3 is CASSLEGTDTQYF. The DNA for the CDR3 is TGCGCCAGCAGCTTGGAAGGCACAGATACGCAGTATTTT.

This clonotype has a count of ten or more. V is TRBV7-2 and J is TRBJ1-6; D call uncertain. This CDR3 is built from 15 residues. V lost 0 bases to trimming and J lost 8 bases, with 11 bases between them. Per the germline V gene, CDR1 is SGHTA and CDR2 is FQGNSA. DNA for the CDR3: TGTGCCAGCAGCTTAGCTGTGCAGGAACATTCACCCCTCCACTTT. It yields the protein CASSLAVQEHSPLHF.

The chain has TRBV6-2 or TRBV6-3 and TRBJ2-3, with 9 bases that match TRBD2. The CDR3 sequence is 15 residues long. CDR1 MNHEY and CDR2 SVGEGT come from the germline V gene. V lost 6 bases and J lost 4; bases outside the gene matches: 8. The CDR3 reads CASSRGGALADTQYF. CDR3 sequence (DNA): TGTGCCAGCAGCCGCGGGGGGGCCTTGGCAGATACGCAGTATTTT.

This clonotype was detected ten times or more. The rearrangement links TRBV20-1 to TRBJ2-3; D assignment may be TRBD1 or TRBD2 (6 bases each). Deletions cut 0 bases from V and 2 bases from J, with 18 bases between. This CDR3 spans 17 amino acids. Germline V CDR1 and CDR2: DFQATT, SNEGSKA (reference sequence). CDR3 DNA: TGCAGTGCTAGAGAGGGGGGCGCCAGACACCCCACAGATACGCAGTATTTT. This sequence encodes CSAREGGARHPTDTQYF.

The CDR3 nucleotides read TGTGCCAGCAGCCTGACGACTAGTTTATTGCAGTTCTTC. It yields the protein CASSLTTSLLQFF. This chain links TRBV5-6 with TRBJ2-1, with a weak D call TRBD2 (6 bases). The CDR3 covers 13 residues. CDR1 SGHDT and CDR2 YYEEEE come from the germline V gene. V lost 4 bases to trimming and J lost 12 bases, with 17 bases between them.

This clonotype was seen many times. V and J are TRBV27 and TRBJ1-2, with D unresolved. Trimming left V 2 bases short and J 3 bases short, with 7 bases between. There are 13 residues in the CDR3. CDR1 MNHEY and CDR2 SMNVEV come from the germline V gene (reference sequence). DNA of the CDR3: TGTGCCAGCAGTTTAGGGGTAGACTATGGCTACACCTTC. It yields the protein CASSLGVDYGYTF.

This clonotype was seen ten or more times. The chain is built from TRBV7-6 and TRBJ2-7, with 8 bases aligning to TRBD2. This CDR3 comprises 15 residues. Looked up from germline, CDR1 is SGHVS and CDR2 is FNYEAQ. With V trimmed by 1 base and J by 4 bases, 6 bases remained unmatched. The CDR3 DNA reads TGTGCCAGCAGCTTAGGTACGGGGGGGCCGTACGAGCAGTACTTC. This codes for CASSLGTGGPYEQYF.

There are a few counts of this clonotype. The V and J genes are TRBV18 and TRBJ1-2; D may be TRBD1 (6 bases). Per germline, CDR1 KGHSH and CDR2 LQKENI. The CDR3 has 14 amino acids. The germline V and J ends were trimmed by 6 bases and 1 base, with 12 bases remaining between them. The CDR3 region is CASSDKGVNYGYTF. The CDR3 nucleotides are TGTGCCAGCTCGGACAAGGGGGTTAACTATGGCTACACCTTC.

This clonotype was seen repeatedly, ten times or more. The chain carries TRBV7-2 and TRBJ2-1, with D possibly being TRBD2 (6 bases). The ends were cut back, 6 bases at V and 9 bases at J, with 12 bases in the middle. The CDR3 consists of 12 residues. Germline values: CDR1 SGHTA, CDR2 FQGNSA. CDR3 sequence (DNA): TGTGCCAGCAGGGCACTAGCAAGTGAGCAGTTCTTC. This sequence encodes CASRALASEQFF.

This clonotype was counted at least ten times. The chain couples TRBV9 to TRBJ1-6; D not resolved. Per the germline V gene, CDR1 is SGDLS and CDR2 is YYNGEE. V dropped 0 bases and J dropped 7 bases, with 5 bases sitting between them. The CDR3 extends over 13 amino acids. The CDR3 loop reads CASSVETNSPLHF. The CDR3 nucleotides are TGTGCCAGCAGCGTAGAAACCAATTCACCCCTCCACTTT.

The CDR3 bases are TGTGCCAGCAGCCAGGGACAGAACTATGGCTACACCTTC. Its protein is CASSQGQNYGYTF. V usage is TRBV12-3 or TRBV12-4 and J usage is TRBJ1-2; 7 bases agree with TRBD1. V gave up 6 bases and J gave up 2 bases; unmatched junction bases: 3. This CDR3 is built from 13 residues.

This clonotype was recorded at least ten times. The V call is TRBV14, the J call TRBJ2-7; D is unclear. Trimming took 0 bases from V and 1 from J, leaving 7 bases between them. Germline CDR1 reads SGHDN; CDR2 reads FVKESK. CDR3 length: 14 residues. CDR3 protein: CASSQDQMSYEQYF. CDR3 in DNA: TGTGCCAGCAGCCAAGACCAGATGTCCTACGAGCAGTACTTC.

The V gene is TRBV7-2, the J gene TRBJ1-2, with a tentative D call TRBD1 (5 bases). Trimming removed 3 bases from V and 0 bases from J, with 14 bases in between. Germline assignment: CDR1 SGHTA and CDR2 FQGNSA. The CDR3 covers 16 residues. The CDR3 loop is CASSLDTGLTNYGYTF. The CDR3 region has the DNA TGTGCCAGCAGCTTGGATACAGGACTAACTAACTATGGCTACACCTTC.

This clonotype was observed at least ten times. The chain uses TRBV7-2 and TRBJ1-4, with 7 bases that match TRBD1. Germline V CDR1 and CDR2: SGHTA, FQGNSA. This CDR3 region has 14 residues. With V trimmed by 4 bases and J by 2 bases, 1 base remained unmatched. This CDR3 reads CASSSQGTNEKLFF. CDR3 coding DNA: TGTGCCAGCAGCTCACAGGGGACTAATGAAAAACTGTTTTTT. The variable domain in full, with the rest retrieved from reference TRBV7-2 and TRBJ1-4, is GAGVSQSPSNKVTEKGKDVELRCDPISGHTALYWYRQSLGQGLEFLIYFQGNSAPDKSGLPSDRFSAERTGGSVSTLTIQRTQQEDSAVYLCASSSQGTNEKLFFGSGTQLSVL.

This clonotype was seen many times. The chain carries TRBV7-3 and TRBJ1-1, with 9 nucleotides matching TRBD1. CDR1 and CDR2 (germline): SGHTA, FQGTGA. The length of the CDR3 is 13 residues. Trimming cost V 5 bases and J 10 bases; bases outside gene matches: 8. CDR3 protein: CASSPGQGTAAFF. DNA of the CDR3: TGTGCCAGCAGCCCCGGACAGGGGACAGCAGCTTTCTTT.

The chain carries TRBV11-1 and TRBJ1-2; 8 bases align to TRBD1. V lost 4 bases to trimming and J lost 1 base; unmatched junction nucleotides: 8. The germline gives CDR1 SGHAT, CDR2 FQDESV (reference sequence). This CDR3 region has 16 residues. The CDR3 DNA sequence: TGTGCCAGCAGCTCTCTCCGGACAGGGATTAACTATGGCTACACCTTC. Translation: CASSSLRTGINYGYTF.

The table lists this clonotype with many counts. The chain couples TRBV20-1 to TRBJ2-7; 9 bases fit TRBD1. The V gene's germline CDR1 is DFQATT and CDR2 SNEGSKA (reference sequence). V was pared by 0 bases and J by 0 bases, with 3 bases of the junction left unmatched. CDR3 size: 15 residues. CDR3: CSARDPGQGSYEQYF. The CDR3 region has the DNA TGCAGTGCTAGAGATCCGGGACAGGGCTCCTACGAGCAGTACTTC.